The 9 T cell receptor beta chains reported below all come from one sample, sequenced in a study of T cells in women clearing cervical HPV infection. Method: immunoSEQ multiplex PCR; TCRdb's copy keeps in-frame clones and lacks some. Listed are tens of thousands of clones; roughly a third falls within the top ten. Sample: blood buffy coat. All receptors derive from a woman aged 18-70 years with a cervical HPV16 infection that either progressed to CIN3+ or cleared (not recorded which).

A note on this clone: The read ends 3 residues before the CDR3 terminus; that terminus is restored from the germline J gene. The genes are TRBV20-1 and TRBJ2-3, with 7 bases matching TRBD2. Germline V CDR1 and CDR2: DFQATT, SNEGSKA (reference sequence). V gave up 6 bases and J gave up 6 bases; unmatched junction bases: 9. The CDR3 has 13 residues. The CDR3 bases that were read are TGCAGTGCGTCATGGGGGGGTCTGGATACG. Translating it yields CSASWGGLDT. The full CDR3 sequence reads CSASWGGLDTQYF.

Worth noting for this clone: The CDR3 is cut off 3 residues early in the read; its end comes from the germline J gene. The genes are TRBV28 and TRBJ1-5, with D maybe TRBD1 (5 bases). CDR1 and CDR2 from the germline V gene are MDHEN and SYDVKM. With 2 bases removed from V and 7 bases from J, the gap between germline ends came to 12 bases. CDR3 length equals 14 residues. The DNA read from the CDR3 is TGTGCCAGCAGTTTAGCAGGGTTCGGACAGCCC. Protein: CASSLAGFGQP. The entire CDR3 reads CASSLAGFGQPQHF.

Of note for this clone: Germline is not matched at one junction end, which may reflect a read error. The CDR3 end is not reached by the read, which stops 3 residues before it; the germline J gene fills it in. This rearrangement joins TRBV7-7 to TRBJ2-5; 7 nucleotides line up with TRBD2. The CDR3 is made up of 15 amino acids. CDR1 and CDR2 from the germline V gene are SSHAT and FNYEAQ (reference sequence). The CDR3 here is CASSLGVGGQETQYF. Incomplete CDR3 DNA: TGTGCTAGCAGCTTAGGGGTCGGGGGGCAAGAGACC.

The CDR3 region is CASSSQGFYGYTF. The part of the CDR3 DNA that was read is TGTGCCAGCAGCTCACAGGGATTCTATGGC. V usage is TRBV7-9 and J usage is TRBJ1-2, with D perhaps TRBD1 (6 bases). The CDR3 end lies 3 residues beyond the end of the read and is filled in from the germline J gene. The CDR3 sequence is 13 residues long. V was trimmed by 4 bases and J by 4 bases, leaving 10 bases between them. Germline assignment: CDR1 SEHNR and CDR2 FQNEAQ (reference sequence).

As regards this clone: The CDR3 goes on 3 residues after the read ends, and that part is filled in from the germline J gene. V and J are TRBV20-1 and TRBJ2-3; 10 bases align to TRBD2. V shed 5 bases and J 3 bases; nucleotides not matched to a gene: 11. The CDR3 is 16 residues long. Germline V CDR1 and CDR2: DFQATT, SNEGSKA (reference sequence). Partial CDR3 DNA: TGCAGTGCTTATCTAGCGGGAGTTAGATTGACAGATACG. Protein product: CSAYLAGVRLTDT. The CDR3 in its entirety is CSAYLAGVRLTDTQYF.

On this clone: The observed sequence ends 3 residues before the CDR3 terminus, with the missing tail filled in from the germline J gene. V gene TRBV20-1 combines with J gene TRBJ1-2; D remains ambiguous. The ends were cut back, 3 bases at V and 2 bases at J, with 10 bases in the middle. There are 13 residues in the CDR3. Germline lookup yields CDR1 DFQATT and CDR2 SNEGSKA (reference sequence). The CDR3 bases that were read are TGCAGTGCTAGTCCTAGGATGAACTATGGC. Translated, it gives CSASPRMNYG. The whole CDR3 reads CSASPRMNYGYTF.

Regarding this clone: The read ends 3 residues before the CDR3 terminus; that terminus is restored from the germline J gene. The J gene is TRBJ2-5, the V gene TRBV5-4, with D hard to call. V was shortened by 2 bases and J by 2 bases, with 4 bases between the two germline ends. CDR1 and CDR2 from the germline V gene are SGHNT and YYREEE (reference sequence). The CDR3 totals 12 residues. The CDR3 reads CASSLQQETQYF. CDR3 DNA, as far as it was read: TGTGCCAGCAGCTTACAACAAGAGACC.

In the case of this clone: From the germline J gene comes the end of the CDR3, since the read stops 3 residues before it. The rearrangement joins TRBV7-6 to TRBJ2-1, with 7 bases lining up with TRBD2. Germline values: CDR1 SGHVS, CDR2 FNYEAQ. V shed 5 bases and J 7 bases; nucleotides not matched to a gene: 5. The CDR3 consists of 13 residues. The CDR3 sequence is CASSRTRRNEQFF. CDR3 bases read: TGTGCCAGCAGCCGGACTAGACGGAATGAG.

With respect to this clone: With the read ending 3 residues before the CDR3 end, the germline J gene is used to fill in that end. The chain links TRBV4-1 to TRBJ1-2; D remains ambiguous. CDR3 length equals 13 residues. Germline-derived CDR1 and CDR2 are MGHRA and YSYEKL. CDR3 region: CASSHTSTRGYTF. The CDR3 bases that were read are TGCGCCAGCAGCCATACATCAACGAGGGGC.